These T cell receptor beta chains were read from a single sample in a study of blood T cell repertoires in COVID-19. TCRdb keeps only in-frame clones here, not all; method: immunoSEQ multiplex PCR. The data show roughly 200,000 clones, 70% to 80% seen once. Material: peripheral blood. These receptors originate from a man aged 50-59 years who had recovered from COVID-19. Each CDR3 is given with its conserved first and last residue. A D gene is named only where the DNA matches it firmly. The size of a clone is reported for some rows only, either as once, few or many, or as a class for expanded clones.

DNA | CDR3 | V | D | size | J
TGTGCCAGCTCACAGGACCGAGGGACAGGGGTTTCACCCCTCCACTTT | CASSQDRGTGVSPLHF | TRBV18 | TRBD1 | - | TRBJ1-6
TGTGCCAGCAGCTTAGCCGACAGGAACTATGGCTACACCTTC | CASSLADRNYGYTF | TRBV7-8 | - | - | TRBJ1-2
TGTGCCAGTGGCGATACAGGGTCCTACAATGAGCAGTTCTTC | CASGDTGSYNEQFF | TRBV19 | - | - | TRBJ2-1
TGTGCCAGCAGTGAAGGACAGGGAGGTATTAACACTGAAGCTTTCTTT | CASSEGQGGINTEAFF | TRBV27 | TRBD1 | - | TRBJ1-1
TGTGCCAGCAGCTTACAGGGGCGGGAGGGAGATACGCAGTATTTT | CASSLQGREGDTQYF | TRBV7-2 | TRBD2 | - | TRBJ2-3
TGTGCCAGCAGCACCAGGACAGGGGGCACCAGATTCTCCTACAATGAGCAGTTCTTC | CASSTRTGGTRFSYNEQFF | TRBV9 | TRBD1 | - | TRBJ2-1
TGTGCCAGCAGCGTAACAGGGACGGGGACCGGGGAGCTGTTTTTT | CASSVTGTGTGELFF | TRBV11-3 | - | - | TRBJ2-2
TGTGCCAGCAGCCAAGATCCGACAGGGGGCGTCCTAGTTTACGGGGCCAACGTCCTGACTTTC | CASSQDPTGGVLVYGANVLTF | TRBV3-1/TRBV3-2 | TRBD1 | - | TRBJ2-6
TGCGCCAGCAGCTCCCTCCCCCCGGGACTAGCGGCCCTCACAGATACGCAGTATTTT | CASSSLPPGLAALTDTQYF | TRBV5-1 | TRBD2 | - | TRBJ2-3
TGTGCCAGCAGTGATCAGGGCTTCAATGAGCAGTTCTTC | CASSDQGFNEQFF | TRBV6-1 | - | - | TRBJ2-1
TGCAGTGCTAGTGTGGGGGCGCGGGACACCATATATTTT | CSASVGARDTIYF | TRBV20-1 | - | - | TRBJ1-3
TGTGCCAGCAGTTATACGGGAGAGACCCAGTACTTC | CASSYTGETQYF | TRBV6-2/TRBV6-3 | - | - | TRBJ2-5
TGCAGCGCCCGGGAGAGTGAAAAACTGTTTTTT | CSARESEKLFF | TRBV29-1 | - | - | TRBJ1-4
TGTGCCAGCAGTCTACGGGTGGCCGGGGAGCTGTTTTTT | CASSLRVAGELFF | TRBV11-1 | - | - | TRBJ2-2
TGCAGCGTTGAAGTGGGGGAGGGTGGCTACACCTTC | CSVEVGEGGYTF | TRBV29-1 | - | - | TRBJ1-2
TGTGCCAGCAGTGGGACTCCCAGCAGGGGCGGTGAGCAGTTCTTC | CASSGTPSRGGEQFF | TRBV2 | - | - | TRBJ2-1
TGTGCCAGCAGGGCGTTGACAGCAACCGCCTACGAGCAGTACTTC | CASRALTATAYEQYF | TRBV2 | - | - | TRBJ2-7
TGTGCCAGCAGCTTACAAAGAGGGAGCACTGAAGCTTTCTTT | CASSLQRGSTEAFF | TRBV7-9 | - | - | TRBJ1-1
TGTGCCAGCTCAGTCGGACTAGCTGCTGACGAGCAGTACTTC | CASSVGLAADEQYF | TRBV18 | TRBD2 | - | TRBJ2-7
TGTGCCAGCAGTGTTGACCCTAGCTCCTACGAGCAGTACTTC | CASSVDPSSYEQYF | TRBV6-6 | - | - | TRBJ2-7
TGTGCCAGCAGAGGGGGGCAGGGGGCCTACGAGCAGTACTTC | CASRGGQGAYEQYF | TRBV6-5 | - | - | TRBJ2-7
TGCGCCAGCAGCTTGGACCAGCCCGGGGTGGATGCTTTCTTT | CASSLDQPGVDAFF | TRBV5-1 | - | - | TRBJ1-1
TGTGCTAGTGGTTTGGACAGGGTCAATTCACCCCTCCACTTT | CASGLDRVNSPLHF | TRBV12-5 | - | - | TRBJ1-6
TGCGCCAGCAGCCAAGCAGCGGGAGTGATGTACGAGCAGTACTTC | CASSQAAGVMYEQYF | TRBV4-1 | TRBD2 | - | TRBJ2-7
TGCAGCGTTGTGGAATCGGGGGGCTCGGAGACCCAGTACTTC | CSVVESGGSETQYF | TRBV29-1 | - | - | TRBJ2-5
TGTGCCAGCAAAGACGACAGCTCCTACGAGCAGTACTTC | CASKDDSSYEQYF | TRBV21-1 | - | - | TRBJ2-7
TGTGCCAGCAGCCAGGACAGGGACCAGTCCTACGAGCAGTACTTC | CASSQDRDQSYEQYF | TRBV6-5 | TRBD1 | - | TRBJ2-7
TGTGCCAGCAGCTATTCCGGGACAGGGGGGAATGAGCAGTTCTTC | CASSYSGTGGNEQFF | TRBV5-4 | TRBD1 | - | TRBJ2-1
TGTGCCAGCAGTTTCCGGGGACTAGTCCGTGAGCAGTTCTTC | CASSFRGLVREQFF | TRBV28 | TRBD2 | - | TRBJ2-1
TGTGCCTGGAGGAAATTCCCACAGGGAGTTGACACTGAAGCTTTCTTT | CAWRKFPQGVDTEAFF | TRBV30 | - | - | TRBJ1-1
TGTGCCAGCAGCGTGAAGGTACAGCAGCCCCAGCATTTT | CASSVKVQQPQHF | TRBV7-2 | - | few | TRBJ1-5
TGTGCCAGCAGTGAATCCTTAAGCCCCTACGAGCAGTACTTC | CASSESLSPYEQYF | TRBV6-1 | - | few | TRBJ2-7
TGCGCCAGCAGCCAGACTAGTAACAATGAGCAGTTCTTC | CASSQTSNNEQFF | TRBV5-1 | - | once | TRBJ2-1
TGTGCCAGCAGGGCGTCGGGACAGGGCTTCGGGCAGTACTTC | CASRASGQGFGQYF | TRBV28 | TRBD1 | - | TRBJ2-7
TGTGCCAGCAGCTTCAGGGACAGGGGTAGTTTT | CASSFRDRGSF | TRBV5-8 | TRBD1 | - | TRBJ2-3
TGTGCCTGGAGTGAGACTAGCGGCACAGATACGCAGTATTTT | CAWSETSGTDTQYF | TRBV30 | TRBD2 | - | TRBJ2-3
TGTGCCAGCGCAAAAGGAGGCACAGATACGCAGTATTTT | CASAKGGTDTQYF | TRBV18 | - | once | TRBJ2-3
TGCGCCAGCAGCCAAGGGGACAGGGGCTACGAGCAGTACTTC | CASSQGDRGYEQYF | TRBV4-1 | TRBD1 | - | TRBJ2-7
TGTGCCACCAGCAGAGATCTAATTCGATGGCGGGACCTTCTTTCCTACAATGAGCAGTTCTTC | CATSRDLIRWRDLLSYNEQFF | TRBV15 | - | - | TRBJ2-1
TGTGCCAGCAGTTTCACAGCAACTAATGAAAAACTGTTTTTT | CASSFTATNEKLFF | TRBV28 | - | - | TRBJ1-4
TGCAGCGCCCGCGGGGGGACTAGCGGCGCAGATACGCAGTATTTT | CSARGGTSGADTQYF | TRBV29-1 | TRBD2 | - | TRBJ2-3
TGCGCCAGCAGCCAAGAACGAGGTGGCTACACCTTC | CASSQERGGYTF | TRBV4-3 | - | - | TRBJ1-2
TGTGCCAGCAGCTTGGCCGACAGCCGGTCCTATAATTCACCCCTCCACTTT | CASSLADSRSYNSPLHF | TRBV5-4 | - | - | TRBJ1-6
TGTGCCCATGGGGTGCGGGGGCAGGAGACCCAGTACTTC | CAHGVRGQETQYF | TRBV30 | - | once | TRBJ2-5
TGTGCCAGCAGGTACGGGAACACCGGGGAGCTGTTTTTT | CASRYGNTGELFF | TRBV14 | - | - | TRBJ2-2
TGTGCCAGCAGTTCAAGAGGGACTAGCGACGAAGATACGCAGTATTTT | CASSSRGTSDEDTQYF | TRBV6-2/TRBV6-3 | TRBD2 | - | TRBJ2-3
TGTGCCAGCAGCTTACGGGAGTTGAATGAGCAGTTCTTC | CASSLRELNEQFF | TRBV7-2 | - | - | TRBJ2-1
TGTGCCAGCTCACCATTCGTTGCGGGCTCCAATGAGCAGTTCTTC | CASSPFVAGSNEQFF | TRBV18 | - | - | TRBJ2-1
TGTGCCAGCAGCTTGCTATGGAGCTCCTATAATTCACCCCTCCACTTT | CASSLLWSSYNSPLHF | TRBV5-5 | - | - | TRBJ1-6
TGTGCCAGTAGTATAGTAGGAGGACTACTGTACGAGCAGTACTTC | CASSIVGGLLYEQYF | TRBV19 | - | - | TRBJ2-7
TGTGCCAGCAGCGCTGCGAATAACAGGGGACCCTACGAGCAGTACTTC | CASSAANNRGPYEQYF | TRBV5-4 | TRBD1 | - | TRBJ2-7
TGTGCCAGCAGTTACTCGAGGGGGAGTGCTTTCTTT | CASSYSRGSAFF | TRBV6-5 | - | - | TRBJ1-1
TGTGCCAGCAGTCGGACTAGCGGCTCCTACAATGAGCAGTTCTTC | CASSRTSGSYNEQFF | TRBV7-9 | TRBD2 | - | TRBJ2-1